Given below is one T cell receptor beta chain in context. What it recognizes is unknown. Assay used: immunoSEQ multiplex PCR; TCRdb lists only in-frame clones, some missing. This table has roughly 80,000 clones, 80% to 90% appearing once. Germline CDR1 SGHDT, CDR2 YYEEEE. This CDR3 has 12 residues. The ends were cut back, 2 bases at V and 8 bases at J, with 10 bases in the middle. The sample originates from a study of OX40 agonist ivuxolimab in advanced cancers. Whole-study results and caveats: Mean expanded clone counts were higher in CD8+ than CD4+ T cells.

This sequence originates from an adult with an advanced solid tumor such as melanoma, head and neck, liver or kidney cancer. The rearrangement uses TRBV5-6 and TRBJ1-1, with a tentative D call TRBD1 (5 bases). The material sequenced was CD4+ or CD8+ T cells sorted from blood, taken in a trial of the OX40 agonist ivuxolimab. CDR3 sequence: CASSFGGREAFF. In DNA form, the CDR3 reads TGTGCCAGCAGCTTCGGGGGTAGAGAAGCTTTCTTT.